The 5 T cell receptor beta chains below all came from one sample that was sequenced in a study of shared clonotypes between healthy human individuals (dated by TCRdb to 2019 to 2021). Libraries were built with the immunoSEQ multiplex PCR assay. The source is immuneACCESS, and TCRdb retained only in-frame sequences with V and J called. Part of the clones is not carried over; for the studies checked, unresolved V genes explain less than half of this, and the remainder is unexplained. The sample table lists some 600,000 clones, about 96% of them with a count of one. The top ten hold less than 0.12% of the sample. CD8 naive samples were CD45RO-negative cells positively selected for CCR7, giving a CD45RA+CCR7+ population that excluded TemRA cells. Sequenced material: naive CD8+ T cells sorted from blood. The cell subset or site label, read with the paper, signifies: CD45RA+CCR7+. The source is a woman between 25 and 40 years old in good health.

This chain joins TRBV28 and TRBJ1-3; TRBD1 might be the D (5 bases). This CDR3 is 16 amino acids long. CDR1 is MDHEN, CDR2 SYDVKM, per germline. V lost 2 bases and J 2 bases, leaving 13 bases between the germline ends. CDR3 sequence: CASSLGWGVTGNTIYF. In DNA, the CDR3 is TGTGCCAGCAGTTTAGGTTGGGGGGTTACTGGAAACACCATATATTTT.

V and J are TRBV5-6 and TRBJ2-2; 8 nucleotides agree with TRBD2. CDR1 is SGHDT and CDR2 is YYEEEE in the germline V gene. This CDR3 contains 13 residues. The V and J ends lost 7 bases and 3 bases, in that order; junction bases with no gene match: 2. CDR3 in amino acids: CASGTRHTGELFF. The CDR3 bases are TGTGCCAGCGGGACTAGGCACACCGGGGAGCTGTTTTTT.

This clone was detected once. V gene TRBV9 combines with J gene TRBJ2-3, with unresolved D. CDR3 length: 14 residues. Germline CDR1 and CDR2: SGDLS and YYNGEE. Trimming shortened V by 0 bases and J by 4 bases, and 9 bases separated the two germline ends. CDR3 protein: CASSVDRAADTQYF. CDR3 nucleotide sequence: TGTGCCAGCAGCGTAGATCGGGCGGCAGATACGCAGTATTTT. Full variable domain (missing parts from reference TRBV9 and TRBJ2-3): DSGVTQTPKHLITATGQRVTLRCSPRSGDLSVYWYQQSLDQGLQFLIQYYNGEERAKGNILERFSAQQFPDLHSELNLSSLELGDSALYFCASSVDRAADTQYFGPGTRLTVL.

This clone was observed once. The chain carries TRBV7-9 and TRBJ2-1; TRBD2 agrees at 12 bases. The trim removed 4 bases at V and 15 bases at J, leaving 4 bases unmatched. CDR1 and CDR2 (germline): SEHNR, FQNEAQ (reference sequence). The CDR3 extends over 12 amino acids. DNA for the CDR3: TGTGCCAGCAGCTCTAGCGGGAGGGGGAGGTTCTTC. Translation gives CASSSSGRGRFF.

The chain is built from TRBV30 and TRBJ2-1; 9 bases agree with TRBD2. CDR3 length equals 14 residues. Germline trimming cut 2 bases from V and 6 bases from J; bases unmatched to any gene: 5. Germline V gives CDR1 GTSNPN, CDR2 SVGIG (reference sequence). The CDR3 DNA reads TGTGCCTGGAGTCTCGGACTAGCGAGCAATGAGCAGTTCTTC. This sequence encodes CAWSLGLASNEQFF.